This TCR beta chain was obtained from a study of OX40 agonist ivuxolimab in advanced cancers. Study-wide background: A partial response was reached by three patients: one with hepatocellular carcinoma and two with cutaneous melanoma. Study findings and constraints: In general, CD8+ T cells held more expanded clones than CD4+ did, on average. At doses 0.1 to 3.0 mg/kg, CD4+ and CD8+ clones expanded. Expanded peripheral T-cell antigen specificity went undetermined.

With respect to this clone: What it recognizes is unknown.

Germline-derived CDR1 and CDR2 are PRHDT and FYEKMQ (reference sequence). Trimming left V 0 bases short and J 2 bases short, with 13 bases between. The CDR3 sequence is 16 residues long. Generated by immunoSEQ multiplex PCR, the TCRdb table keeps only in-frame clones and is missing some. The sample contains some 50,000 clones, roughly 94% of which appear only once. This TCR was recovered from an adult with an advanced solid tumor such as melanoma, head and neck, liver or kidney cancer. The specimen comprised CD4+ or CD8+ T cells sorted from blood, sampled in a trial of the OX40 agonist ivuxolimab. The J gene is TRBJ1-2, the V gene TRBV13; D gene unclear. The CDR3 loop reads CASSLGLKAGNYGYTF. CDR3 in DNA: TGTGCCAGCAGCTTAGGCCTAAAGGCAGGAAACTATGGCTACACCTTC.